The present entry profiles one TCR beta chain with its context. Its specificity is not known. Other DNA sequences in the sample encode the same CDR3. Assay: immunoSEQ multiplex PCR; the TCRdb copy retains only in-frame clones and omits some. The sample yields some 2.1 million clones, 90% to 95% seen once. The V gene's germline CDR1 is MNHEY and CDR2 SVGAGI. V was shortened by 5 bases and J by 1 base, with 6 bases between the two germline ends. This CDR3 comprises 12 residues. The data derive from a study of shared clonotypes between healthy human individuals. Study-level points and caveats: Generation probabilities of non-shared clonotypes were lower (relative to those shared by all four donors).

This sequence was found in a man aged 18 to 29 in good health. The J gene is TRBJ2-7, the V gene TRBV6-5; D remains unclear. What was sequenced was naive CD4+ T cells sorted from blood. Stated subset: CD45RA+ positively selected. This chain's CDR3 is CASSPGSYEQYF. Written as DNA, the CDR3 is TGTGCCAGCAGTCCTGGATCCTACGAGCAGTACTTC.